Detailed here is one T cell receptor beta chain. Germline loops: CDR1 KGHSH, CDR2 LQKENI. The CDR3 length is 13 residues. V lost 6 bases and J 2 bases, leaving 10 bases between the germline ends. This table comes from immunoSEQ multiplex PCR, and its TCRdb copy is limited to in-frame clones, with some not included. The table shows 120,000 or so clones, with around four fifths occurring only once. This sample was taken from a study of blood T cell repertoires in COVID-19. Study-level background: In each case, the material was cDNA or gDNA derived from T cells, B-cell-depleted T cells, or PBMCs.

The source of this sequence is a man aged 60 to 75 with acute or convalescent COVID-19. The sample taken for sequencing was peripheral blood. The genes are TRBV18 and TRBJ1-1; D perhaps matches TRBD1 (6 bases). The CDR3 bases are TGTGCCAGCTCCCAGGACAGTAACACTGAAGCTTTCTTT. This gives the protein CASSQDSNTEAFF.